The rows below give T cell receptor beta chains drawn from one sample of a study of T cell responses to AZD1222 COVID-19 vaccine. Generated by immunoSEQ multiplex PCR, the TCRdb table keeps only in-frame clones and is missing some. The data show about 210,000 clones, about 94% seen once. Sequenced here: peripheral blood, sampled 28 days after the second dose of the MenACWY control vaccine. These receptors were obtained from an adult who received the MenACWY meningococcal vaccine as a control. Both conserved end residues are part of each CDR3. The D gene is left open where the match is weak. Only part of the rows carry a size: once, few, many, or a class if the clone is expanded.

>TRBV6-4|TRBJ2-1|.|TRBD2
CASSDDPGTSGGEQFF
TGTGCCAGCAGTGACGACCCCGGGACTAGCGGGGGGGAGCAGTTCTTC
>TRBV15|TRBJ1-5|.|TRBD1
CATSRPGQFNQPQHF
TGTGCCACCAGCAGACCGGGACAGTTCAATCAGCCCCAGCATTTT
>TRBV24-1|TRBJ2-1|once|.
CATSEPGYNEQFF
TGTGCCACCAGTGAGCCGGGATACAATGAGCAGTTCTTC
>TRBV11-2|TRBJ1-2|.|.
CASSHGRAYGYTF
TGTGCCAGCAGCCACGGTAGAGCCTATGGCTACACCTTC
>TRBV6-1|TRBJ2-3|.|TRBD2
CASSATSGGYTDTQYF
TGTGCCAGCAGTGCAACTAGCGGGGGCTACACAGATACGCAGTATTTT
>TRBV4-1|TRBJ2-1|.|.
CASSQPTSSYNEQFF
TGCGCCAGCAGCCAACCAACTAGTTCCTACAATGAGCAGTTCTTC
>TRBV2|TRBJ1-1|.|.
CASSRSMNTEAFF
TGTGCCAGCAGTCGCAGTATGAACACTGAAGCTTTCTTT
>TRBV4-1|TRBJ2-3|.|.
CASSQDLTDTQYF
TGCGCCAGCAGCCAAGATCTAACAGATACGCAGTATTTT
>TRBV5-1|TRBJ2-1|.|.
CASSPAGSIDNNEQFF
TGCGCCAGCAGCCCGGCCGGAAGTATTGATAACAATGAGCAGTTCTTC
>TRBV7-8|TRBJ2-7|.|.
CASSFGPRQEQYF
TGTGCCAGCAGCTTTGGCCCACGGCAGGAGCAGTACTTC
>TRBV27|TRBJ1-2|.|.
CASKPGQGGWGYTF
TGTGCCAGCAAACCAGGGCAGGGTGGTTGGGGCTACACCTTC
>TRBV19|TRBJ1-5|.|.
CASSSGRGYQPQHF
TGTGCCAGTAGTAGTGGGCGGGGGTATCAGCCCCAGCATTTT
>TRBV21-1|TRBJ2-1|.|.
CASSPGLAGYNEQFF
TGTGCCAGCAGCCCGGGACTAGCGGGGTACAATGAGCAGTTCTTC
>TRBV6-5|TRBJ2-7|.|.
CASSTPGSSYEQYF
TGTGCCAGCAGTACACCAGGGAGCTCCTACGAGCAGTACTTC
>TRBV18|TRBJ2-1|.|TRBD1
CASSLSTGTNEQFF
TGTGCCAGCTCTCTTTCGACAGGGACCAATGAGCAGTTCTTC
>TRBV19|TRBJ2-6|once|TRBD2
CASSGVLAGGRSGANVLTF
TGTGCCAGTAGTGGAGTACTAGCGGGGGGCCGCTCTGGGGCCAACGTCCTGACTTTC
>TRBV9|TRBJ1-4|.|TRBD1
CASSPTGQGGEKLFF
TGTGCCAGCAGCCCCACGGGACAGGGTGGAGAAAAACTGTTTTTT
>TRBV19|TRBJ2-5|once|TRBD2
CASSAGLAGEETQYF
TGTGCCAGTAGCGCGGGACTAGCGGGAGAAGAGACCCAGTACTTC
>TRBV5-1|TRBJ1-2|.|.
CASSLVGQRGDGYTF
TGCGCCAGCAGCTTGGTAGGCCAAAGAGGAGATGGCTACACCTTC
>TRBV24-1|TRBJ1-1|.|.
CATSDHGGIEAFF
TGTGCCACCAGTGACCACGGGGGAATAGAAGCTTTCTTT
>TRBV6-5|TRBJ1-4|.|.
CASREYTNEKLFF
TGTGCCAGCAGGGAGTATACCAATGAAAAACTGTTTTTT
>TRBV3-1/TRBV3-2|TRBJ2-3|once|TRBD2
CASSLTSGTDTQYF
TGTGCCAGCAGCCTCACTAGCGGCACAGATACGCAGTATTTT
>TRBV7-9|TRBJ2-7|.|TRBD1
CASSVDRGYEQYF
TGTGCCAGCAGCGTGGACAGGGGCTACGAGCAGTACTTC
>TRBV19|TRBJ2-5|.|.
CASTVGGHHTETQYF
TGTGCCAGTACCGTGGGGGGACACCATACGGAGACCCAGTACTTC
>TRBV9|TRBJ2-7|few|TRBD1
CASSPGTGAYEQYF
TGTGCCAGCAGCCCCGGGACAGGGGCCTACGAGCAGTACTTC
>TRBV5-5|TRBJ2-7|.|TRBD2
CASSLAGGTTYEQYF
TGTGCCAGCAGCTTGGCGGGAGGAACTACCTACGAGCAGTACTTC
>TRBV27|TRBJ1-2|.|TRBD1
CASSSRQGQIANYGYTF
TGTGCCAGCAGTTCCCGACAGGGGCAAATTGCTAACTATGGCTACACCTTC
>TRBV5-6|TRBJ2-7|.|.
CASSLGRSSYYEQYF
TGTGCCAGCAGCTTGGGTCGCTCAAGCTACTACGAGCAGTACTTC
>TRBV27|TRBJ2-7|once|.
CASSLPTGTGYEQYF
TGTGCCAGCAGTTTACCAACAGGGACGGGCTACGAGCAGTACTTC
>TRBV7-8|TRBJ1-6|.|.
CASSWTADNSPLHF
TGTGCCAGCAGCTGGACAGCGGATAATTCACCCCTCCACTTT
>TRBV5-1|TRBJ2-7|.|TRBD2
CASSTGTSGGEEQYF
TGCGCCAGCAGCACCGGGACTAGCGGGGGGGAGGAGCAGTACTTC
>TRBV7-9|TRBJ1-5|.|.
CASSSGGGENQPQHF
TGTGCCAGCAGCTCCGGGGGGGGCGAGAATCAGCCCCAGCATTTT
>TRBV30|TRBJ2-5|.|TRBD1
CASDRGQQETQYF
TGTGCCAGCGACAGGGGGCAGCAAGAGACCCAGTACTTC
>TRBV2|TRBJ2-3|.|.
CASIYADTQYF
TGTGCCAGCATCTACGCAGATACGCAGTATTTT
>TRBV5-6|TRBJ1-1|few|TRBD1
CASSLAKGRQGAQAEAFF
TGTGCCAGCAGCTTGGCCAAGGGGAGACAGGGGGCGCAGGCTGAAGCTTTCTTT
>TRBV27|TRBJ2-2|.|.
CASSGRDGNTGELFF
TGTGCCAGCAGTGGCCGGGACGGAAACACCGGGGAGCTGTTTTTT
>TRBV5-5|TRBJ1-2|.|TRBD1
CASNRDRNNYGYTF
TGTGCCAGCAACCGGGACAGAAATAACTATGGCTACACCTTC
>TRBV5-8|TRBJ1-5|.|.
CASSWGGAGDQPQHF
TGTGCCAGCAGCTGGGGGGGGGCCGGGGATCAGCCCCAGCATTTT
>TRBV5-1|TRBJ1-1|once|.
CASSLGQWMNTEAFF
TGCGCCAGCAGCTTGGGACAGTGGATGAACACTGAAGCTTTCTTT
>TRBV4-2|TRBJ1-6|.|.
CASSQGTKIHF
TGTGCCAGCAGCCAAGGGACCAAAATCCACTTT
>TRBV7-6|TRBJ2-7|few|TRBD1
CASSARTGGGYEQYF
TGTGCCAGCAGCGCACGGACAGGGGGTGGCTACGAGCAGTACTTC
>TRBV5-5|TRBJ1-1|.|.
CASSLGTDTEAFF
TGTGCCAGCAGCCTGGGGACGGACACTGAAGCTTTCTTT
>TRBV28|TRBJ2-2|.|TRBD1
CASRGGQYGTGELFF
TGTGCCAGCAGAGGGGGACAGTATGGTACCGGGGAGCTGTTTTTT
>TRBV27|TRBJ1-5|.|TRBD1
CASRTGVNQPQHF
TGTGCCAGTAGGACAGGCGTCAATCAGCCCCAGCATTTT
>TRBV6-5|TRBJ2-7|.|.
CASTLGSDGPYEQYF
TGTGCCAGCACCCTAGGGTCGGACGGGCCCTACGAGCAGTACTTC
>TRBV5-4|TRBJ1-5|.|.
CASSQDSQPQHF
TGTGCCAGCAGCCAGGACAGCCAGCCCCAGCATTTT
>TRBV20-1|TRBJ1-1|.|.
CSASSRNTEAFF
TGCAGTGCTAGTTCGAGGAACACTGAAGCTTTCTTT
>TRBV30|TRBJ1-6|.|.
CAFQGGSSYNSPLHF
TGTGCCTTCCAAGGGGGAAGCTCCTATAATTCACCCCTCCACTTT
>TRBV6-6|TRBJ2-7|.|.
CASRSPGKYYEQYF
TGTGCCAGCAGATCCCCCGGGAAGTACTACGAGCAGTACTTC
>TRBV19|TRBJ2-2|.|.
CASSIGQLYGELFF
TGTGCCAGTAGTATCGGACAGCTGTACGGGGAGCTGTTTTTT
>TRBV9|TRBJ2-5|.|.
CASSVDGSVQETQYF
TGTGCCAGCAGCGTAGATGGTAGCGTCCAAGAGACCCAGTACTTC
>TRBV19|TRBJ1-1|once|TRBD1
CASSPTGGTEAFF
TGTGCCAGTAGTCCGACAGGGGGCACTGAAGCTTTCTTT
>TRBV30|TRBJ1-2|.|.
CAWSVGQGGYTF
TGTGCCTGGAGTGTAGGGCAGGGTGGCTACACCTTC
>TRBV28|TRBJ2-5|.|.
CASSLRGYRDQETQYF
TGTGCCAGCAGTTTAAGGGGATATCGGGACCAAGAGACCCAGTACTTC
>TRBV2|TRBJ2-7|.|TRBD1
CASRGRTGGFREQYF
TGTGCCAGCAGGGGGCGGACAGGGGGATTCCGGGAGCAGTACTTC